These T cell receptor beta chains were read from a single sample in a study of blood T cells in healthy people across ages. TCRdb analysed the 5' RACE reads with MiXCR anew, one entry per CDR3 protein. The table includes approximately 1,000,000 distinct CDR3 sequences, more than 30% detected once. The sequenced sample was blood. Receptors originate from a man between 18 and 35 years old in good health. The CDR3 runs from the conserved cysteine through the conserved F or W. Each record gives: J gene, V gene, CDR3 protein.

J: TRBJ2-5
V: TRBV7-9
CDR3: CASSLKRGLNGEQYF

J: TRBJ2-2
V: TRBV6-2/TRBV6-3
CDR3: CASSGRLGRTNTGELFF

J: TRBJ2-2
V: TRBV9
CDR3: CASSGIGRQANTGELFF

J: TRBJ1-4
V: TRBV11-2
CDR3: CASSLVGTTNEKLFF

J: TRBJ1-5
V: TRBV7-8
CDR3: CASSLGGRPNQPQHF

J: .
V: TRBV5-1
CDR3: CASSSGTDYNEQYF

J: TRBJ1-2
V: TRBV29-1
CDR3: CSVEEGWGRGYTF

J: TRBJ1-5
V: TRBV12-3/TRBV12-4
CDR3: CASSLSGDRGSNQPQHF

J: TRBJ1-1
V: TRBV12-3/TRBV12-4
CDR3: CASSLVRPGGEAFF

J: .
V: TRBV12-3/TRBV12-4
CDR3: CASSFDRETQYF

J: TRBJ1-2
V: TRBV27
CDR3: CASSLTAGTGDYGYTF

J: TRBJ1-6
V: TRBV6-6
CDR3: CASTLGAGNSPLHF

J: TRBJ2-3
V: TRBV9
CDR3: CASSPRLGRRGTTDTQYF

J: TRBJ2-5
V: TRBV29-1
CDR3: CSVEPGETQYF

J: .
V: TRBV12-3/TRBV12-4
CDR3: CASSVEGNYEQYF

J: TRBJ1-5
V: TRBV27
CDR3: CASSPMGFSDQPQHF

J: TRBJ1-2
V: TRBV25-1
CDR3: CASSEYRQGEGYTF

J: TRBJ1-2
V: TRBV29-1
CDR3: CSVGSGGAGGYTF

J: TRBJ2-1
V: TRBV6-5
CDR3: CGLAGASSYNEQFF

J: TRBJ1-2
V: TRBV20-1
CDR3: CSARGTRAGNVVGYTF

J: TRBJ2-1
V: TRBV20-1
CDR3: CSARGGESYNEQFF

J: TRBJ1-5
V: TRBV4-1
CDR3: CASSLGQGPSSNQPQHF

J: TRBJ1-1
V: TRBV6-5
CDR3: CASSIRVGETMATEAFF

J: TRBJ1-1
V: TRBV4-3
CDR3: CASSRDGVNTEAFF

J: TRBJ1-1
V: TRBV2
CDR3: CASSDWGELNTEAFF

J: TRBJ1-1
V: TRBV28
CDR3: CASSFYRTGSEREAFF

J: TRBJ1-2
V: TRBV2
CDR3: CARLDPNYGYTF

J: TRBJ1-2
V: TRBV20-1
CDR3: CSARDHTDNYGYTF

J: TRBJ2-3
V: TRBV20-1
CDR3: CSARAGGNTDTQYF

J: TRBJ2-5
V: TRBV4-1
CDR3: CASSATYRGQETQYF

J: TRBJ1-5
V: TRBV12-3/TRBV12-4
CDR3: CASSFTPGNQPQHF

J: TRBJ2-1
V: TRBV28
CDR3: CASNGQAYNEQFF

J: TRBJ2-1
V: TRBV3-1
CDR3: CASSQEGLRGLPSEQFF

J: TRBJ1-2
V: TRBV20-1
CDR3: CSARENRLAANYGYTF

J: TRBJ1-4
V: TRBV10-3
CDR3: CAISASGGTNEKLFF